This T cell receptor beta chain derives from a study of T cell changes during pregnancy in multiple sclerosis. Method: immunoSEQ multiplex PCR; TCRdb's copy keeps in-frame clones and lacks some. This table holds roughly 50,000 clones, approximately 92% found once. The length of the CDR3 is 18 residues. The ends lost 0 bases at V and 3 bases at J; junction bases unmatched: 8. Germline-derived CDR1 and CDR2 are WNHNN and SYGVQD (reference sequence). This chain joins TRBV10-1 and TRBJ2-3; 11 bases are shared with TRBD2. The specimen comprised CD4+ T cells from peripheral blood mononuclear cells, sampled in the third trimester of pregnancy. This TCR was recovered from a female donor with multiple sclerosis, enrolled in a pregnancy study. CDR3: CASSESKSSGGETDTQYF. CDR3 in DNA: TGCGCCAGCAGTGAGTCGAAGAGTAGCGGGGGGGAAACAGATACGCAGTATTTT.